These T cell receptor beta chains were read from a single sample in a study of T cell responses to AZD1222 COVID-19 vaccine. The protocol was immunoSEQ multiplex PCR, while the TCRdb copy is restricted to in-frame clones and leaves out a portion. The sample includes 140,000 to 150,000 clones, roughly 89% of them seen just once. Source: peripheral blood, taken 28 days after the second dose of the MenACWY control vaccine. The receptors were sampled from an adult who received the MenACWY meningococcal vaccine as a control. The CDR3 runs from the conserved cysteine through the conserved F or W. The D gene is left open where the match is weak. Where a row states a size, it is once, few, many or the class of an expanded clone; other rows omit it.

>TRBJ1-2|.|TRBV2|TRBD1
CASSQGALDYGYTF
TGTGCCAGCAGTCAGGGGGCCCTAGACTATGGCTACACCTTC
>TRBJ1-1|.|TRBV12-3/TRBV12-4|.
CASGGGYTEAFF
TGTGCCAGCGGGGGGGGGTACACTGAAGCTTTCTTT
>TRBJ1-5|.|TRBV28|.
CASSFRDTLRQPQHF
TGTGCCAGCAGTTTCCGGGACACTTTACGACAGCCCCAGCATTTT
>TRBJ1-2|.|TRBV7-2|.
CASSLEGQIYGYTF
TGTGCCAGCAGCTTAGAAGGACAGATATATGGCTACACCTTC
>TRBJ2-5|.|TRBV28|.
CASSLGGRETQYF
TGTGCCAGCAGTTTAGGGGGGCGAGAGACCCAGTACTTC
>TRBJ1-6|.|TRBV18|TRBD1
CASSPAGTVSLHF
TGTGCCAGCTCACCAGCCGGGACAGTATCCCTCCACTTT
>TRBJ2-2|.|TRBV27|.
CASSTTPEELFF
TGTGCCAGCAGTACCACCCCCGAGGAGCTGTTTTTT
>TRBJ1-1|.|TRBV28|TRBD1
CASRLQGSPTEAFF
TGTGCCAGCAGGTTACAGGGGTCGCCCACTGAAGCTTTCTTT
>TRBJ2-1|.|TRBV9|.
CASRARDNYNEQFF
TGTGCCAGCAGGGCGCGGGACAACTACAATGAGCAGTTCTTC
>TRBJ2-1|.|TRBV30|.
CAWSAGSSYNEQFF
TGTGCCTGGAGCGCGGGGAGCTCCTACAATGAGCAGTTCTTC
>TRBJ2-1|.|TRBV19|.
CASSIGVGGYNEQFF
TGTGCCAGTAGTATCGGGGTAGGTGGTTACAATGAGCAGTTCTTC
>TRBJ2-7|.|TRBV3-1/TRBV3-2|TRBD2
CASSHSAGARYEQYF
TGTGCCAGCAGCCACTCAGCGGGGGCGAGGTACGAGCAGTACTTC
>TRBJ2-7|.|TRBV6-5|TRBD2
CASSSYTSGGSYEQYF
TGTGCCAGCAGTTCCTATACTAGCGGGGGCTCCTACGAGCAGTACTTC
>TRBJ2-1|once|TRBV28|TRBD2
CASGREDTLAFF
TGTGCCAGCGGACGGGAGGACACGTTGGCGTTCTTC
>TRBJ2-5|.|TRBV6-1|.
CASSERGQETQYF
TGTGCCAGCAGTGAACGAGGGCAAGAGACCCAGTACTTC
>TRBJ1-1|.|TRBV11-1|.
CASSLVAGDTEAFF
TGTGCCAGCAGCTTAGTAGCAGGGGACACTGAAGCTTTCTTT
>TRBJ2-5|once|TRBV19|.
CASSKKETQYF
TGTGCCAGTAGCAAAAAAGAGACCCAGTACTTC
>TRBJ2-7|.|TRBV18|.
CASSPQGRDEQYF
TGTGCCAGCTCACCACAGGGGAGAGACGAGCAGTACTTC
>TRBJ2-1|.|TRBV13|.
CASSLAGVGHNEQFF
TGTGCCAGCAGCTTAGCGGGGGTTGGACACAATGAGCAGTTCTTC
>TRBJ2-3|.|TRBV29-1|TRBD1
CSVAGQGDATQYF
TGCAGCGTTGCGGGACAGGGGGATGCTACGCAGTATTTT
>TRBJ1-2|.|TRBV28|.
CASSLWQNGYTF
TGTGCCAGCAGTTTATGGCAGAATGGCTACACCTTC
>TRBJ1-2|.|TRBV7-8|.
CASSIADSYGYTF
TGTGCCAGCAGCATCGCGGACAGCTATGGCTACACCTTC
>TRBJ2-2|few|TRBV19|TRBD1
CASRPGQTTGELFF
TGTGCCAGTAGACCGGGACAGACCACCGGGGAGCTGTTTTTT
>TRBJ1-4|.|TRBV7-9|TRBD1
CASSFSPGTDYLERLFF
TGTGCCAGCAGCTTCTCTCCCGGGACAGATTACCTTGAAAGACTGTTTTTT
>TRBJ1-6|.|TRBV6-2/TRBV6-3|.
CASSYGANQGSPLHF
TGTGCCAGCAGTTACGGTGCGAACCAAGGGTCACCCCTCCACTTT
>TRBJ2-1|.|TRBV11-3|.
CASSLDPMLGASNNEQFF
TGTGCCAGCAGCTTAGATCCTATGTTGGGGGCGTCCAACAATGAGCAGTTCTTC
>TRBJ2-5|.|TRBV29-1|.
CSVLGHQETQYF
TGCAGCGTTCTAGGACACCAAGAGACCCAGTACTTC
>TRBJ2-7|.|TRBV27|TRBD2
CASSRMAGASYEQYF
TGTGCCAGCAGTAGGATGGCGGGAGCTTCCTACGAGCAGTACTTC
>TRBJ2-1|.|TRBV28|.
CASRAVGGEQFF
TGTGCCAGCAGAGCAGTGGGGGGTGAGCAGTTCTTC
>TRBJ2-3|.|TRBV5-6|TRBD1
CASSKVQGVTDTQYF
TGTGCCAGCAGTAAAGTACAGGGGGTCACAGATACGCAGTATTTT
>TRBJ1-5|.|TRBV7-9|.
CASSLSNQPQHF
TGTGCCAGCAGCTTGAGCAATCAGCCCCAGCATTTT
>TRBJ1-4|once|TRBV10-3|TRBD1
CAISPDRTTNEKLFF
TGTGCCATCAGCCCGGACAGGACGACTAATGAAAAACTGTTTTTT
>TRBJ1-3|.|TRBV19|.
CASSLLGATGNTIYF
TGTGCCAGTAGTTTGCTGGGCGCGACAGGAAACACCATATATTTT
>TRBJ2-7|.|TRBV10-1|.
CASSESAHEQYF
TGCGCCAGCAGTGAGAGTGCCCACGAGCAGTACTTC
>TRBJ2-1|once|TRBV18|.
CASSEGGGHNEQFF
TGTGCCAGCTCAGAGGGAGGGGGCCACAATGAGCAGTTCTTC
>TRBJ1-2|.|TRBV19|.
CASSTHRQDGYTF
TGTGCCAGTAGTACCCACAGGCAAGATGGCTACACCTTC
>TRBJ1-2|.|TRBV15|.
CATSGGGGPYGYTF
TGTGCCACCAGCGGCGGGGGGGGCCCCTATGGCTACACCTTC
>TRBJ2-3|.|TRBV6-1|.
CASSEDRDTSLDTQYF
TGTGCCAGCAGTGAAGACCGGGACACCTCCCTGGATACGCAGTATTTT
>TRBJ1-5|.|TRBV6-2/TRBV6-3|.
CASSAQVSNQPQHF
TGTGCCAGCAGTGCACAGGTTTCCAATCAGCCCCAGCATTTT
>TRBJ1-3|.|TRBV9|.
CASSVRGEGRNTIYF
TGTGCCAGCAGCGTACGGGGGGAAGGTCGGAACACCATATATTTT
>TRBJ2-5|.|TRBV29-1|.
CSVEWGQETQYF
TGCAGCGTTGAATGGGGTCAAGAGACCCAGTACTTC
>TRBJ2-1|once|TRBV12-5|.
CASGLVSAGNNEQFF
TGTGCTAGTGGTTTGGTCTCGGCAGGGAACAATGAGCAGTTCTTC
>TRBJ2-7|few|TRBV12-1|.
CASSPGQGTYEQYF
TGTGCCAGCAGCCCCGGACAGGGCACCTACGAGCAGTACTTC
>TRBJ1-3|.|TRBV29-1|.
CSVGSGNTIYF
TGCAGCGTTGGATCCGGAAACACCATATATTTT
>TRBJ2-7|.|TRBV5-6|TRBD2
CASSFPGGQFYEQYF
TGTGCCAGCAGCTTTCCGGGAGGGCAATTCTACGAGCAGTACTTC
>TRBJ1-1|.|TRBV4-3|TRBD1
CASSQGPGRAGGITEAFF
TGCGCCAGCAGCCAAGGACCCGGGAGGGCAGGGGGCATAACTGAAGCTTTCTTT
>TRBJ1-4|once|TRBV11-2|.
CASSLNRVNEKLFF
TGTGCCAGCAGCTTAAACAGGGTTAATGAAAAACTGTTTTTT
>TRBJ1-1|.|TRBV3-1/TRBV3-2|.
CASRSPGCTEAFF
TGTGCCAGCAGGTCACCGGGATGCACTGAAGCTTTCTTT
>TRBJ2-2|.|TRBV24-1|.
CATSDSWGANTGELFF
TGTGCCACCAGTGATTCCTGGGGAGCTAATACCGGGGAGCTGTTTTTT
>TRBJ2-1|once|TRBV18|TRBD1
CASSPRTGAYNEQFF
TGTGCCAGCTCACCCCGGACAGGCGCCTACAATGAGCAGTTCTTC
>TRBJ2-2|.|TRBV12-5|.
CASGLVAWGPGGTSFANTGELFF
TGTGCTAGTGGTTTGGTAGCTTGGGGGCCCGGAGGGACCTCCTTCGCGAACACCGGGGAGCTGTTTTTT
>TRBJ2-3|.|TRBV5-1|TRBD2
CASSLTGGKNTDTQYF
TGCGCCAGCAGCCTCACCGGGGGGAAGAACACAGATACGCAGTATTTT
>TRBJ2-1|.|TRBV5-4|TRBD2
CASSLEGASGRPMNNEQFF
TGTGCCAGCAGCTTGGAGGGGGCTAGCGGGAGGCCTATGAACAATGAGCAGTTCTTC